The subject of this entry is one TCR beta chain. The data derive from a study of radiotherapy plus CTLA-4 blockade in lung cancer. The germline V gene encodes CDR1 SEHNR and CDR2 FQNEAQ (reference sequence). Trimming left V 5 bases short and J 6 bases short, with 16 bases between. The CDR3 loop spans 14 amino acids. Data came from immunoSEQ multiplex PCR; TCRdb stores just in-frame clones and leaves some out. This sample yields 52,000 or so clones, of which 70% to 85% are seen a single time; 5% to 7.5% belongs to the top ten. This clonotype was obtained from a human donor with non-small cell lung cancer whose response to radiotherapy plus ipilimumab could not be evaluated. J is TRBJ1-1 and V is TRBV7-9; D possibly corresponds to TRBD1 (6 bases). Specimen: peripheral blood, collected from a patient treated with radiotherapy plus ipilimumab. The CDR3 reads CASSAYREEAEAFF. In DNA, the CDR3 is TGTGCCAGCAGCGCCTACAGGGAAGAGGCTGAAGCTTTCTTT. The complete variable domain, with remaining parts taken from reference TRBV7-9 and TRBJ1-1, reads DTGVSQNPRHKITKRGQNVTFRCDPISEHNRLYWYRQTLGQGPEFLTYFQNEAQLEKSRLLSDRFSAERPKGSFSTLEIQRTEQGDSAMYLCASSAYREEAEAFFGQGTRLTVV.